The next 5 T cell receptor beta chains were all read from a single sample in a study of identical twins. TCRdb reprocessed the 5' RACE reads with MiXCR, giving one entry per CDR3 protein. This sample yields hundreds of thousands of distinct CDR3 sequences, of which roughly 20% are seen a single time; approximately 4.3% belongs to the top ten. This sample was shared with a second study, whose subject was T cells expressing NK-cell markers.

Specimen: PBMCs. These receptors were obtained from a woman younger than 35 in good health.

The rearrangement uses TRBV7-9 and TRBJ2-5; the match to TRBD2 covers 7 bases. The CDR3 length is 17 residues. Germline V gives CDR1 SEHNR, CDR2 FQNEAQ (reference sequence). J was trimmed by 1 base and V by 6 bases; bases with no gene match: 14. The CDR3 coding sequence is TGTGCCAGCAGTTCTGGATTAGCGGGCCCCCTCCAAGAGACCCAGTACTTC. This encodes CASSSGLAGPLQETQYF.

This clonotype was seen ten or more times. This chain connects TRBV10-2 to TRBJ2-3; 13 bases are a match to TRBD2. The CDR3 contains 17 residues. Germline CDR1 is WSHSY and CDR2 is SAAADI. V shed 7 bases, J shed 5 bases, and the junction held 12 bases outside the gene matches. Written as DNA, the CDR3 is TGCGCCAGCACCTTCCAAGGACTAGCGGGAGTGATAGATACGCAGTATTTT. Residues: CASTFQGLAGVIDTQYF.

The V call is TRBV12-3 or TRBV12-4, the J call TRBJ1-5, with D possibly matching TRBD1 (5 bases). The ends were cut back, 8 bases at V and 7 bases at J, with 15 bases in the middle. The CDR3 covers 13 residues. CDR3 sequence (DNA): TGTGCCAGCGCGGGGGTGCCCGGCCAGCCCCAGCATTTT. This codes for CASAGVPGQPQHF.

This sequence joins TRBV6-1 and TRBJ2-7; 11 bases fit TRBD2. The CDR3 sequence is 14 residues long. V lost 6 bases to trimming and J lost 4 bases; unmatched junction nucleotides: 5. From germline, CDR1 is MNHNS and CDR2 SASEGT. The CDR3 DNA reads as TGTGCCAGCAGGACACTAGCGGGGGCATACGAGCAGTACTTC. Translating gives CASRTLAGAYEQYF.

The chain employs TRBV5-1 and TRBJ2-2, with D possibly TRBD1 on 5 matching bases. Germline V CDR1 and CDR2: SGHRS, YFSETQ. The CDR3 covers 14 residues. V was cut by 2 bases and J by 3 bases, with 8 bases left in between. CDR3 region: CASSLQDHTGELFF. The CDR3 DNA reads as TGCGCCAGCAGCTTACAGGACCACACCGGGGAGCTGTTTTTT.